This T cell receptor beta chain was identified during a study of blood T cell repertoires in COVID-19. At the level of the study: The United States, Italy and Spain provided the acute and convalescent COVID-19 samples. The cDNA or gDNA used as material had been derived from T cells, B-cell-depleted T cells, or PBMCs.

A few counts support this clone. Per the authors' pipeline: Reference gene primer amplification gave estimated nucleated cell counts. TCRdb keeps only in-frame clones here, not all; method: immunoSEQ multiplex PCR. That table gives V, J and clone size, and the DNA gave D and trimming. Among about 130,000 clones listed, around 88% were seen once. The V end lost 3 bases, the J end lost 0 bases, and 3 bases lay between the germline ends. The germline V gene encodes CDR1 SNHLY and CDR2 FYNNEI. This CDR3 is built from 14 residues. This receptor was identified in a woman aged 45-59 years who had recovered from COVID-19. V gene TRBV2 combines with J gene TRBJ1-6; no reliable D call. The sample was peripheral blood. CDR3 DNA: TGTGCCAGCAGTGAGGCCTCCTATAATTCACCCCTCCACTTT. This codes for CASSEASYNSPLHF.